Each of the 7 T cell receptor beta chains below was sequenced from the same sample in a study of blood T cell repertoires in COVID-19. Some clones are missing from TCRdb's copy, which holds only in-frame ones; the method was immunoSEQ multiplex PCR. The sample holds 95,000 or so clones, more than 75% seen once. Material: peripheral blood. The receptors come from a human donor in a cohort sampled during active COVID-19.

This clone was seen more than once but under ten times. The V call is TRBV18, the J call TRBJ1-5; 7 bases agree with TRBD1. The germline V gene has CDR1 KGHSH and CDR2 LQKENI. Trimming cost V 10 bases and J 0 bases; bases outside gene matches: 9. This CDR3 contains 15 residues. The CDR3: CATSEGASSNQPQHF. The DNA of the CDR3 is TGTGCCACATCGGAGGGGGCGAGTAGCAATCAGCCCCAGCATTTT.

This clone showed up just once. The chain joins TRBV9 to TRBJ2-2; D uncertain. Looked up from germline, CDR1 is SGDLS and CDR2 is YYNGEE. The CDR3 consists of 13 residues. Trimming left V 3 bases short and J 4 bases short, with 7 bases between. The CDR3 here is CASSGHSTGELFF. The CDR3 nucleotides are TGTGCCAGCAGCGGACACTCCACCGGGGAGCTGTTTTTT.

This rearrangement joins TRBV5-4 to TRBJ1-1; D not certain. The V and J ends lost 2 bases and 1 base respectively, with 12 bases between them. The V gene's germline CDR1 is SGHNT and CDR2 YYREEE (reference sequence). The CDR3 is made up of 15 amino acids. CDR3: CASSLDSVENTEAFF. CDR3 nucleotides: TGTGCCAGCAGCTTAGATAGTGTAGAGAACACTGAAGCTTTCTTT.

The V call is TRBV6-4, the J call TRBJ1-1; 11 bases line up with TRBD1. The germline CDR1 and CDR2 sequences are MRHNA and SNTAGT. With V trimmed by 3 bases and J by 11 bases, 17 bases remained unmatched. There are 17 residues in the CDR3. CDR3: CASSEHGTGGLRGAAFF. The CDR3 DNA follows: TGTGCCAGCAGTGAACACGGGACAGGGGGTCTTCGAGGAGCTGCTTTCTTT.

The chain couples TRBV23-1 to TRBJ2-7; tentative D call: TRBD1 (5 bases). TRBV23-1 is known as an ORF, though its function is uncertain. The CDR3 has 15 residues. The germline V and J ends were trimmed by 6 bases and 6 bases, with 21 bases remaining between them. The CDR3 protein is CASRKIGVASVEQYF. For the CDR3, the DNA is TGCGCCAGCAGAAAAATAGGGGTAGCCTCGGTCGAGCAGTACTTC.

The rearrangement joins TRBV19 to TRBJ1-6; D uncertain. Germline loops: CDR1 LNHDA, CDR2 SQIVND (reference sequence). Trimming stripped 7 bases from V and 7 bases from J, with 14 bases between. This CDR3 is 14 amino acids long. The DNA for the CDR3 is TGTGCCAGTACCCCTGGGTTGAGGAATTCACCCCTCCACTTT. Its protein product is CASTPGLRNSPLHF. The variable domain in full, with the rest retrieved from reference TRBV19 and TRBJ1-6, is DGGITQSPKYLFRKEGQNVTLSCEQNLNHDAMYWYRQDPGQGLRLIYYSQIVNDFQKGDIAEGYSVSREKKESFPLTVTSAQKNPTAFYLCASTPGLRNSPLHFGNGTRLTVT.

The rearrangement uses TRBV18 and TRBJ2-5; 8 bases align to TRBD1. J lost 2 bases, V lost 5 bases, and 4 bases had no gene match. The length of the CDR3 is 14 residues. In germline, CDR1 is KGHSH, CDR2 LQKENI. CDR3 residues: CASSKTGGQETQYF. In DNA, the CDR3 is TGTGCCAGCTCAAAAACAGGGGGACAAGAGACCCAGTACTTC.